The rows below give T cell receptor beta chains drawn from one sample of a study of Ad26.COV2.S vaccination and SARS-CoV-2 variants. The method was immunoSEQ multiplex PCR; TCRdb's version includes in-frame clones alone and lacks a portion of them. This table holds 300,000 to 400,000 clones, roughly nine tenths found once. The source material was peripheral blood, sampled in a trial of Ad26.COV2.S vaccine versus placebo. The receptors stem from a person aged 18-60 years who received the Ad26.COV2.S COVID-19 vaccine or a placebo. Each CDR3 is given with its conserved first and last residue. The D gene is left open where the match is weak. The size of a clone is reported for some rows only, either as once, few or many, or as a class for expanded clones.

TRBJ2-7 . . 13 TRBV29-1 TGCAGCGTGGCGGGGCGGGACCCCTACGAGCAGTACTTC CSVAGRDPYEQYF
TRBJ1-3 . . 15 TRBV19 TGTGCCAGTAGTGGCGCGGGATTCTCTGGAAACACCATATATTTT CASSGAGFSGNTIYF
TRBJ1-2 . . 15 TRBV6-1 TGTGCCAGCAGTGATCCCCTATGGGTGAACTATGGCTACACCTTC CASSDPLWVNYGYTF
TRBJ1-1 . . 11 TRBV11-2 TGTGCCAGCAGCTTGGCCACTGAAGCTTTCTTT CASSLATEAFF
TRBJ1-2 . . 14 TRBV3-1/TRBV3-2 TGTGCCAGCAGCCAAGCGGGCAGAATAGGAGGCTACACCTTC CASSQAGRIGGYTF
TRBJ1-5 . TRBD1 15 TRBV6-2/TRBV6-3 TGTGCCAGCAGTTACGGACAGGGATTGGATCAGCCCCAGCATTTT CASSYGQGLDQPQHF
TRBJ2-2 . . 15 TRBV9 TGTGCCAGCAGCCCATGGGAGGCCTTCACCGGGGAGCTGTTTTTT CASSPWEAFTGELFF
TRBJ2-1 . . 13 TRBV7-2 TGTGCCAGCAGAATGGAAGCCTACAATGAGCAGTTCTTC CASRMEAYNEQFF
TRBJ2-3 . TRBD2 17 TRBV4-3 TGCGCCAGCAGCCCCACACAACTAGCGGGGGGTTTAGATACGCAGTATTTT CASSPTQLAGGLDTQYF
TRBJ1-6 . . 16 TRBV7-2 TGTGCCAGCAGGCTACAGGGCAGCTCCTATAATTCACCCCTCCACTTT CASRLQGSSYNSPLHF
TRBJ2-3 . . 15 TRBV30 TGTGCCTGGAGTGTATTTCGAGCGCGCACAGATACGCAGTATTTT CAWSVFRARTDTQYF
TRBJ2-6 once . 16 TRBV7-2 TGTGCCAGCAGCTTCTTGGTAGGGTTTGGGGCCAACGTCCTGACTTTC CASSFLVGFGANVLTF
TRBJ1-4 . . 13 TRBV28 TGTGCCAGCAGTACCACAGGACAGTCAAAACTGTTTTTT CASSTTGQSKLFF
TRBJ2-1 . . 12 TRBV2 TGTGCCAGCGAGCCAGTCAACGATGAGCAGTTCTTC CASEPVNDEQFF
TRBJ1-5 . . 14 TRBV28 TGTGCCAGCAGTTTAGGGGGGTTCAATCAGCCCCAGCATTTT CASSLGGFNQPQHF